The present TCR beta chain was sequenced within a study of CD8 T cells in ankylosing spondylitis. Findings and limits, study-wide: According to the report, clones linked to the disease were significantly enriched in matched synovial fluid samples taken from ankylosing spondylitis patients. Prior literature has documented some motif variants in synovial fluid and blood from reactive arthritis.

The TCR beta libraries were generated through quantitative 5'-RACE incorporating molecular barcodes. TCRdb re-called the 5' RACE reads through MiXCR, storing one row per CDR3 protein. The sample has around 180,000 distinct CDR3 sequences, 13% seen once. As concerns this clonotype: Its antigen is not known.

The germline V gene has CDR1 SGHTA and CDR2 FQGNSA. Trimming stripped 4 bases from V and 5 bases from J, with 16 bases between. The length of the CDR3 is 15 residues. Sequenced input: blood, either unsorted or a sorted T cell fraction (not recorded which). V is TRBV7-2 and J is TRBJ2-3, with D perhaps given as TRBD1 or TRBD2 (7 bases each). The clonotype comes from a female donor with ankylosing spondylitis or in good health (not recorded which). The CDR3: CASSYNRGGGDTQYF. For the CDR3, the DNA is TGTGCCAGCAGCTATAACAGGGGCGGGGGAGATACGCAGTATTTT. The full variable domain, with the rest looked up from reference TRBV7-2 and TRBJ2-3, is GAGVSQSPSNKVTEKGKDVELRCDPISGHTALYWYRQSLGQGLEFLIYFQGNSAPDKSGLPSDRFSAERTGGSVSTLTIQRTQQEDSAVYLCASSYNRGGGDTQYFGPGTRLTVL.